Listed below are T cell receptor beta chains from one sample, sequenced in a study of blood T cell repertoires in COVID-19. Libraries were prepared by immunoSEQ multiplex PCR; TCRdb keeps only in-frame clonotypes and omits some of them. The data contain a few hundred thousand clones, around 85% of them singletons. Sequencing used peripheral blood. These receptors were obtained from a young woman with acute or convalescent COVID-19. Both conserved end residues are part of each CDR3. The D gene is left open where the match is weak. Clone size, where shown, is once, few, many, or a class for clones that have expanded.

CDR3nt: TGTGCCAGCAGCGTAGGAGGAACAGGCGGGGATCAGCCCCAGCATTTT
CDR3aa: CASSVGGTGGDQPQHF
d_gene: NA
len: 16
v_gene: TRBV9
abundance: NA
j_gene: TRBJ1-5

CDR3nt: TGCGCCAGCAGCTTGGCCCTGAACAGGGGGAGAGAGACCCAGTACTTC
CDR3aa: CASSLALNRGRETQYF
d_gene: TRBD1
len: 16
v_gene: TRBV5-1
abundance: NA
j_gene: TRBJ2-5

CDR3nt: TGTGCCATCAGTGATCCGGGGGGCGCCCTTCAGAGCTCTGGAAACACCATATATTTT
CDR3aa: CAISDPGGALQSSGNTIYF
d_gene: NA
len: 19
v_gene: TRBV10-3
abundance: NA
j_gene: TRBJ1-3

CDR3nt: TGTGCCAGCAGCGTGGGGGGGACTAACTATGGCTACACCTTC
CDR3aa: CASSVGGTNYGYTF
d_gene: NA
len: 14
v_gene: TRBV9
abundance: NA
j_gene: TRBJ1-2

CDR3nt: TGTGCCAGCAGCTTGCCGGGACAGGGTTACGAGCAGTACTTC
CDR3aa: CASSLPGQGYEQYF
d_gene: TRBD1
len: 14
v_gene: TRBV5-6
abundance: NA
j_gene: TRBJ2-7

CDR3nt: TGTGCCAGCAGTCCTTCCCGACAAGCCGGGGGCAATCAGCCCCAGCATTTT
CDR3aa: CASSPSRQAGGNQPQHF
d_gene: NA
len: 17
v_gene: TRBV6-6
abundance: once
j_gene: TRBJ1-5

CDR3nt: TGTGCCAGCAGCGGCGCGGACTACAATGAGCAGTTCTTC
CDR3aa: CASSGADYNEQFF
d_gene: NA
len: 13
v_gene: TRBV9
abundance: once
j_gene: TRBJ2-1

CDR3nt: TGTGCCATCAGGGTAGCGGGAGGGCCGGGAGATACGCAGTATTTT
CDR3aa: CAIRVAGGPGDTQYF
d_gene: TRBD2
len: 15
v_gene: TRBV10-3
abundance: NA
j_gene: TRBJ2-3

CDR3nt: TGCAGTGCTAGTGGCGGGGGGACAACCTACGAGCAGTACTTC
CDR3aa: CSASGGGTTYEQYF
d_gene: TRBD2
len: 14
v_gene: TRBV20-1
abundance: NA
j_gene: TRBJ2-7

CDR3nt: TGTGCCAGCAGCTTTTACAGGGAAACTGAAGCTTTCTTT
CDR3aa: CASSFYRETEAFF
d_gene: NA
len: 13
v_gene: TRBV7-9
abundance: NA
j_gene: TRBJ1-1

CDR3nt: TGTGCCAGCTCACCATTGGATAGCGGGAAGAACACCGGGGAGCTGTTTTTT
CDR3aa: CASSPLDSGKNTGELFF
d_gene: TRBD2
len: 17
v_gene: TRBV18
abundance: NA
j_gene: TRBJ2-2

CDR3nt: TGTGCCAGCAGCGCCGGGACTGATGTCTCTGGGGCCAACGTCCTGACTTTC
CDR3aa: CASSAGTDVSGANVLTF
d_gene: NA
len: 17
v_gene: TRBV5-5
abundance: NA
j_gene: TRBJ2-6

CDR3nt: TGTGCCAGCAGCTTGGGACAGGGTAATTCACCCCTCCACTTT
CDR3aa: CASSLGQGNSPLHF
d_gene: TRBD1
len: 14
v_gene: TRBV9
abundance: NA
j_gene: TRBJ1-6

CDR3nt: TGTGCCAGCAGTTTCCTCGATCAGGGGAGAAATGAGCAGTTCTTC
CDR3aa: CASSFLDQGRNEQFF
d_gene: NA
len: 15
v_gene: TRBV27
abundance: NA
j_gene: TRBJ2-1

CDR3nt: TGCGCCAGCTCTTCCAGGGGAATGAACACTGAAGCTTTCTTT
CDR3aa: CASSSRGMNTEAFF
d_gene: NA
len: 14
v_gene: TRBV23-1
abundance: NA
j_gene: TRBJ1-1

CDR3nt: TGTGCCAGCAGGCGGGAGCGGAGGTGGGAGCAGTACTTC
CDR3aa: CASRRERRWEQYF
d_gene: TRBD2
len: 13
v_gene: TRBV2
abundance: NA
j_gene: TRBJ2-7

CDR3nt: TGTGCCAGCAGACCCGGGACAGCGAGAAACACCATATATTTT
CDR3aa: CASRPGTARNTIYF
d_gene: TRBD1
len: 14
v_gene: TRBV6-5
abundance: NA
j_gene: TRBJ1-3

CDR3nt: TGTGCCAGCAGCTTCCTACAGGGTGGCTCACCCCTCCACTTT
CDR3aa: CASSFLQGGSPLHF
d_gene: NA
len: 14
v_gene: TRBV5-4
abundance: few
j_gene: TRBJ1-6

CDR3nt: TGTGCCAGCAGCCAACTAATCAGCGCTAACTATGGCTACACCTTC
CDR3aa: CASSQLISANYGYTF
d_gene: NA
len: 15
v_gene: TRBV6-2/TRBV6-3
abundance: NA
j_gene: TRBJ1-2

CDR3nt: TGTGCCAGTAGTATAGGGACTAGCGTTACCTACGAGCAGTACTTC
CDR3aa: CASSIGTSVTYEQYF
d_gene: TRBD2
len: 15
v_gene: TRBV19
abundance: NA
j_gene: TRBJ2-7

CDR3nt: TGTGCCAGCAGCCTAGTCCCGGGACTAGCGGGAGGGCCGTATGGGGCCAACGTCCTGACTTTC
CDR3aa: CASSLVPGLAGGPYGANVLTF
d_gene: TRBD2
len: 21
v_gene: TRBV9
abundance: once
j_gene: TRBJ2-6

CDR3nt: TGTGCCAGCAGCCTGACCAGGGATCAGCCCCAGCATTTT
CDR3aa: CASSLTRDQPQHF
d_gene: NA
len: 13
v_gene: TRBV13
abundance: few
j_gene: TRBJ1-5

CDR3nt: TGCGCCAGCAGCTCCGGGACAGGGGGCACCTACAATGAGCAGTTCTTC
CDR3aa: CASSSGTGGTYNEQFF
d_gene: TRBD1
len: 16
v_gene: TRBV5-1
abundance: few
j_gene: TRBJ2-1

CDR3nt: TGTGCCAGCAGCCAAGATGTTGGCATAGGGGTTTATTCACCCCTCCACTTT
CDR3aa: CASSQDVGIGVYSPLHF
d_gene: NA
len: 17
v_gene: TRBV14
abundance: once
j_gene: TRBJ1-6

CDR3nt: TGTGCCAGCTCACATAATTCGCTGACAGGGGGTGACACCGGGGAGCTGTTTTTT
CDR3aa: CASSHNSLTGGDTGELFF
d_gene: TRBD1
len: 18
v_gene: TRBV18
abundance: NA
j_gene: TRBJ2-2

CDR3nt: TGCGCCAGCAGCCAAAACACCGGGACTAGTACCCCCTACGAGCAGTACTTC
CDR3aa: CASSQNTGTSTPYEQYF
d_gene: TRBD2
len: 17
v_gene: TRBV4-1
abundance: NA
j_gene: TRBJ2-7

CDR3nt: TGCGCCAGCCGAGGACTAGCGGGTTCCTACGAGCAGTACTTC
CDR3aa: CASRGLAGSYEQYF
d_gene: TRBD2
len: 14
v_gene: TRBV10-2
abundance: NA
j_gene: TRBJ2-7

CDR3nt: TGCGCCAGCAGCTCGAGACTAGCGGGAGACGGCAATGAGCAGTTCTTC
CDR3aa: CASSSRLAGDGNEQFF
d_gene: TRBD2
len: 16
v_gene: TRBV5-1
abundance: NA
j_gene: TRBJ2-1

CDR3nt: TGTGCCAGTAGTACGATCCCTAGCTCCTACAATGAGCAGTTCTTC
CDR3aa: CASSTIPSSYNEQFF
d_gene: NA
len: 15
v_gene: TRBV19
abundance: once
j_gene: TRBJ2-1

CDR3nt: TGTGCCAGCAGCGCTTTAGCGGGGGGCACAGATACGCAGTATTTT
CDR3aa: CASSALAGGTDTQYF
d_gene: TRBD2
len: 15
v_gene: TRBV9
abundance: NA
j_gene: TRBJ2-3

CDR3nt: TGTGCCAGCAGTTACGGTGGGGGCAGGGGCCTCTATGGCTACACCTTC
CDR3aa: CASSYGGGRGLYGYTF
d_gene: NA
len: 16
v_gene: TRBV6-6
abundance: NA
j_gene: TRBJ1-2

CDR3nt: TGTGCCTGGGGGACAGGGAAAGCCTCGAATTCACCCCTCCACTTT
CDR3aa: CAWGTGKASNSPLHF
d_gene: TRBD1
len: 15
v_gene: TRBV30
abundance: once
j_gene: TRBJ1-6

CDR3nt: TGCGCCAGCAGCTTGGGACTAGTGATGAACAATGAGCAGTTCTTC
CDR3aa: CASSLGLVMNNEQFF
d_gene: NA
len: 15
v_gene: TRBV5-1
abundance: NA
j_gene: TRBJ2-1

CDR3nt: TGTGCCAGCAGCCTCTATGGCGGGGAGGATGGCTACACCTTC
CDR3aa: CASSLYGGEDGYTF
d_gene: NA
len: 14
v_gene: TRBV3-1/TRBV3-2
abundance: NA
j_gene: TRBJ1-2

CDR3nt: TGTGCCAGCAGCTTGGGGGCCCTTGAAGCTTTCTTT
CDR3aa: CASSLGALEAFF
d_gene: NA
len: 12
v_gene: TRBV5-6
abundance: NA
j_gene: TRBJ1-1

CDR3nt: TGTGCCAGTAGTCTTGGGACTAGCGGGAGGGGATACGAGCAGTACTTC
CDR3aa: CASSLGTSGRGYEQYF
d_gene: TRBD2
len: 16
v_gene: TRBV19
abundance: NA
j_gene: TRBJ2-7

CDR3nt: TGTGCCAGCAGTTTTCCCGGTGGCGGGAGGACCACCGGGGAGCTGTTTTTT
CDR3aa: CASSFPGGGRTTGELFF
d_gene: TRBD2
len: 17
v_gene: TRBV28
abundance: NA
j_gene: TRBJ2-2

CDR3nt: TGTGCCAGCGCCTCCGGGACACCCCGCACAGATACGCAGTATTTT
CDR3aa: CASASGTPRTDTQYF
d_gene: NA
len: 15
v_gene: TRBV27
abundance: NA
j_gene: TRBJ2-3

CDR3nt: TGTGCCAGCAGCCATGACAGAAGCTCCTACAATGAGCAGTTCTTC
CDR3aa: CASSHDRSSYNEQFF
d_gene: NA
len: 15
v_gene: TRBV7-8
abundance: NA
j_gene: TRBJ2-1

CDR3nt: TGTGCCACCAGCAGAGATCGTGCAGGGGTCGAGCAGTACTTC
CDR3aa: CATSRDRAGVEQYF
d_gene: NA
len: 14
v_gene: TRBV15
abundance: NA
j_gene: TRBJ2-7

CDR3nt: TGTGCCAGCACCCTCCCGTGGACAGGGACCCCCTTAAGACAGCCCCAGCATTTT
CDR3aa: CASTLPWTGTPLRQPQHF
d_gene: TRBD1
len: 18
v_gene: TRBV28
abundance: NA
j_gene: TRBJ1-5

CDR3nt: TGTGCCAGCAGTTTAAATCGTGTCAGACTCCCTGAAGCTTTCTTT
CDR3aa: CASSLNRVRLPEAFF
d_gene: NA
len: 15
v_gene: TRBV28
abundance: NA
j_gene: TRBJ1-1

CDR3nt: TGTGCCAGCAGTTTACTCCCCCAGGGGAATGAGCAGTTCTTC
CDR3aa: CASSLLPQGNEQFF
d_gene: NA
len: 14
v_gene: TRBV27
abundance: NA
j_gene: TRBJ2-1

CDR3nt: TGTGCCAGCAGTGAACTGGGGGGGGCTTTCTTT
CDR3aa: CASSELGGAFF
d_gene: NA
len: 11
v_gene: TRBV2
abundance: few
j_gene: TRBJ1-1

CDR3nt: TGTGCCAGCAGCCTGACAGGGGCGGACTATGGCTACACCTTC
CDR3aa: CASSLTGADYGYTF
d_gene: TRBD1
len: 14
v_gene: TRBV7-2
abundance: NA
j_gene: TRBJ1-2

CDR3nt: TGTGCCAGCAGCCGAGGGGACAGGGGTCAGCCCCAGCATTTT
CDR3aa: CASSRGDRGQPQHF
d_gene: TRBD1
len: 14
v_gene: TRBV3-1/TRBV3-2
abundance: NA
j_gene: TRBJ1-5

CDR3nt: TGTGCCAGCAGCCCAAGTGTATGGCGGGGGGGCCAAGAGACCCAGTACTTC
CDR3aa: CASSPSVWRGGQETQYF
d_gene: TRBD2
len: 17
v_gene: TRBV13
abundance: once
j_gene: TRBJ2-5

CDR3nt: TGCGCCAGCAGCCTCCCCCAACAGGATACGCAGTATTTT
CDR3aa: CASSLPQQDTQYF
d_gene: NA
len: 13
v_gene: TRBV4-1
abundance: NA
j_gene: TRBJ2-3

CDR3nt: TGTGCCAGCAGTTCGGGACTAGCGGGTATGAGCTCCTACAATGAGCAGTTCTTC
CDR3aa: CASSSGLAGMSSYNEQFF
d_gene: TRBD2
len: 18
v_gene: TRBV28
abundance: NA
j_gene: TRBJ2-1

CDR3nt: TGTGCCAGCACCCCTGACGTACAGGGGGCCTACGAGCAGTACTTC
CDR3aa: CASTPDVQGAYEQYF
d_gene: TRBD1
len: 15
v_gene: TRBV2
abundance: NA
j_gene: TRBJ2-7

CDR3nt: TGCAGTGCTCAGACAGGCTTTGGCTACACCTTC
CDR3aa: CSAQTGFGYTF
d_gene: NA
len: 11
v_gene: TRBV20-1
abundance: NA
j_gene: TRBJ1-2

CDR3nt: TGTGCCAGCAGCTTGGACCCTGCGGGCAATCAGCCCCAGCATTTT
CDR3aa: CASSLDPAGNQPQHF
d_gene: NA
len: 15
v_gene: TRBV5-5
abundance: NA
j_gene: TRBJ1-5